What follows describes a single T cell receptor (beta chain). This clonotype was seen only a few times. Its binding antigen is unknown. No qualities accompany the bases; no much larger clone lies one base away. The data are from a study of T cells in Graves' hyperthyroidism and ophthalmopathy (dated by TCRdb to the late 2010s). For the study in its entirety: Peripheral blood was collected at initial diagnosis, before any treatment. The study also compared thyroid tissue and blood T-cell repertoires from more than 5 Graves' hyperthyroidism patients. The 85 to 100 discovery patients were randomly split 7:3 into training and test sets. After blood sampling, hyperthyroidism patients were treated with methimazole at a starting dose of 30 mg daily, and ophthalmopathy patients were treated with high-dose intravenous methylprednisolone. Prospective prediction of ophthalmopathy was tested in an independent validation cohort of some 19 hyperthyroidism patients and approximately 17 patients who later progressed to ophthalmopathy. TCR Vbeta CDR3 sequencing of 120 to 150 peripheral blood samples (43 ophthalmopathy, 75 hyperthyroidism and approximately 17 progressor patients) is reported in the paper. TCR V-J signatures able to tell the groups apart were searched for in a discovery cohort of more than 90 patients, of whom fewer than 45 had Graves' ophthalmopathy and some 60 had stable Graves' hyperthyroidism.

Overall results and qualifications from the work: No statistical method was used to set the sample size in advance, and investigators knew the group allocation. In validation, progression to ophthalmopathy was predicted by the model with about 70% sensitivity and approximately 78% specificity, a median of 6.5 months before onset. In cross-validation, a model built on a 13 V-J signature told ophthalmopathy apart from stable hyperthyroidism with roughly 87% sensitivity and around 84% specificity, and in testing the same model reached 80%/75%. Most expanded thyroid clonotypes (frequency above 0.001) were also detected in blood, a finding suggesting that blood repertoires may reflect thyroid immune responses.

Hyperthyroidism patients were newly diagnosed, with disease duration under 2 months, and aged 18 to 65 years. Patients with uncontrolled infections, other autoimmune diseases, pregnancy or lactation were excluded. Diagnoses relied on clinical symptoms, serum thyroxine and TRAb, thyroid ultrasound and orbital computed tomography. Blood from progressor patients was drawn when they were first diagnosed with hyperthyroidism, before any ophthalmopathy symptoms appeared. Ficoll-Paque density gradient centrifugation was used to isolate PBMCs from about 9 ml of fresh peripheral blood. Patients classed as progressors first received a Graves' hyperthyroidism diagnosis and then went on to develop ophthalmopathy during follow-up. Total RNA was extracted using Trizol reagent, and RNA quality was assessed on an Agilent 2100 Bioanalyzer. The TCR beta CDR3 regions were amplified from RNA transcripts. A first-round RT-PCR of the TCR CDR3 used the HTBI primer set with the Qiagen OneStep RT-PCR kit. The libraries were constructed in a second round of multiplex PCR and then size-selected and purified. Sequencing of the libraries was done on an Illumina HiSeq2000 using paired-end 100 bp reads. The original methods were these. SOAPnuke was used to process the raw data, removing reads that contained adapters or uncalled bases, had a mean Phred below 15, or lacked an exact match to the constant primer or identifier. High-quality paired reads were merged using COPE v1.2.5, and each unique nucleotide sequence was defined as a clonotype. MiTCR v1.1 was used to align clonotypes to the IMGT TRBV, TRBD and TRBJ reference segments. The analysis included only V-J combinations with a frequency above 0.0001, which together covered 99.2% of the repertoires. The TCS score was defined as the ratio of F50 (clonal expansion) to E x V (chaos), calculated using BLOSUM62-based TCRdist between CDR3 peptides within each V-J. Welch's t-statistics and random forest reduced some 510 V-J features to about 12, which were used in a naive Bayes classifier (R e1071). Using fastp at Q25 and MiXCR, TCRdb reprocessed the public reads and kept productive beta chains. One record per CDR3 amino acid sequence lists the most common genes and DNA. TCRdb's processing, not the authors', yielded these V and J calls. The sample has 370,000 or so distinct CDR3 sequences on record, about 15% of them singletons. The ten largest account for around a quarter of the sample.

The trim is 2 bases for V and 1 base for J, with a gap of 14 bases between the germline ends. The CDR3 numbers 16 residues from cysteine through phenylalanine. Left in the record is the CDR3 DNA by itself, 48 bases read in frame from the first base. Based on the germline V gene (reference sequence), the CDR1 and CDR2 sequences are SEHNR and FQNEAQ. This clonotype was sampled from a woman aged 18-30 years with Graves' hyperthyroidism that later progressed to Graves' ophthalmopathy. The material sequenced was blood. The rearranged segments are TRBV7-9 and TRBJ2-5; too little of a D gene remains to name it. The nucleotide sequence is TGTGCCAGCAGCTTAATCTCCCGGCTATCCCAAGAGACCCAGTACTTC. Its protein reads: CASSLISRLSQETQYF. Reference TRBV7-9 and TRBJ2-5 proteins supply the regions before and after the CDR3; the full variable domain is: DTGVSQNPRHKITKRGQNVTFRCDPISEHNRLYWYRQTLGQGPEFLTYFQNEAQLEKSRLLSDRFSAERPKGSFSTLEIQRTEQGDSAMYLCASSLISRLSQETQYFGPGTRLLVL.